This section outlines one T cell receptor beta chain sequence together with its context. Its specificity is unknown. The data originate from a study of OX40 agonist ivuxolimab in advanced cancers. Whole-study context: Given to patients was ivuxolimab, an agonistic anti-OX40 (CD134) antibody.

The CDR3 totals 13 residues. CDR1 and CDR2 from the germline V gene are SGHDN and FVKESK. Trimming took 5 bases from V and 6 from J, leaving 10 bases between them. Findings and caveats of the study: Certain nonresponders likewise exhibited a low normalized T-cell clonal expansion.

Samples were taken at baseline and on day 1 of cycles 4 and 7. Here immunoSEQ multiplex PCR was the method, and the copy in TCRdb shows in-frame clones only, minus some. In the table there are under 85,000 clones, around nine tenths of which are singletons. This material consisted of CD4+ or CD8+ T cells sorted from blood, taken in a trial of the OX40 agonist ivuxolimab. This chain joins TRBV14 and TRBJ2-2, with D tentatively TRBD2 (5 bases). The sequence came from an adult with an advanced solid tumor such as melanoma, head and neck, liver or kidney cancer. The chain's CDR3 is CASSLLGPGELFF. For the CDR3, the DNA is TGTGCCAGCAGCTTACTAGGCCCCGGGGAGCTGTTTTTT.